The entry that follows covers one T cell receptor beta chain sequence. What it recognizes is unknown. TCRdb keeps only in-frame clones here, not all; method: immunoSEQ multiplex PCR. The data show about 170,000 clones, 85% to 90% seen once. The V and J ends lost 4 bases and 1 base respectively, with 10 bases between them. The CDR3 runs to 13 residues. Germline lookup yields CDR1 SQVTM and CDR2 ANQGSEA. This record belongs to a study of T cell responses to AZD1222 COVID-19 vaccine. For the study at large: Recipients boosted at about 4 weeks or about 12 weeks are pooled.

Study-level results: Of the AZD1222 recipients, only six or seven were seropositive at baseline. In all cases, repertoires were sampled only after the peak T cell response. Donors were largely white British and mainly female; clonal diversity was possibly underestimated.

V gene TRBV29-1 combines with J gene TRBJ1-1; D is perhaps TRBD1 (5 bases). This clonotype was obtained from an adult in good health. The material sequenced was peripheral blood, taken on day 0 of AZD1222 vaccination. The CDR3, as DNA: TGCAGCGTTGGCGGACACCCGAACACTGAAGCTTTCTTT. This codes for CSVGGHPNTEAFF.